These T cell receptor beta chains were read from a single sample in a study of blood T cell repertoires in COVID-19. TCRdb's copy holds only in-frame clones and misses some; the assay was immunoSEQ multiplex PCR. The data hold 250,000 or so clones, with around 90% observed a single time. Specimen: PBMCs or T cells enriched from blood (not recorded which). The origin of the receptors is a man aged 35-49 years who had been exposed to COVID-19. Each CDR3 is given with its conserved first and last residue. D genes are given only for firm matches. Part of the rows lack a size; the others show once, few, many or a class for expanded clones.

NA	TRBV4-1	TRBJ2-1	TRBD1	TGCGCCAGCAGCCTTGGGACAGGCGGTGGTGAGCAGTTCTTC	CASSLGTGGGEQFF
NA	TRBV28	TRBJ1-1	TRBD1	TGTGCCATAGGACAGGGGGAGAACACTGAAGCTTTCTTT	CAIGQGENTEAFF
NA	TRBV20-1	TRBJ1-1	NA	TGCAGTGCTTATTTAAACACTGAAGCTTTCTTT	CSAYLNTEAFF
NA	TRBV3-1/TRBV3-2	TRBJ2-3	NA	TGTGCCAGCAGCCATATAGATACGCAGTATTTT	CASSHIDTQYF
NA	TRBV19	TRBJ1-1	TRBD1	TGTGCCAGTAGTATAGTCGGGACAGGGAACACTGAAGCTTTCTTT	CASSIVGTGNTEAFF
few	TRBV2	TRBJ2-3	TRBD2	TGTGCCAGCGGGACTAGCGGGAGTGGTGGCACAGATACGCAGTATTTT	CASGTSGSGGTDTQYF
NA	TRBV15	TRBJ2-5	NA	TGTGCCACCAGCAGAGAGAATAGCGGCCAAGAGACCCAGTACTTC	CATSRENSGQETQYF
NA	TRBV29-1	TRBJ2-3	NA	TGCAGCGTTTGGCGGCTCACAGATACGCAGTATTTT	CSVWRLTDTQYF
once	TRBV7-6	TRBJ2-2	NA	TGTGCCAGCAGCTTACGGGGGAAGGGAGGGGAGCTGTTTTTT	CASSLRGKGGELFF
NA	TRBV4-3	TRBJ1-4	TRBD1	TGCGCCAGCAGCGCCGGGACAGGTTATAATGAAAAACTGTTTTTT	CASSAGTGYNEKLFF
NA	TRBV7-2	TRBJ2-7	TRBD2	TGTGCCAGCAGCTTCTACGGGAGGACCTACGAGCAGTACTTC	CASSFYGRTYEQYF
NA	TRBV7-9	TRBJ2-7	NA	TGTGCCAGCAGCCACGGGGGGACAGGCGAGCAGTACTTC	CASSHGGTGEQYF
NA	TRBV28	TRBJ2-7	NA	TGTGCCAGCAGTTCTCCAGGGGAACAGCAGTACTTC	CASSSPGEQQYF
NA	TRBV9	TRBJ2-1	TRBD2	TGTGCCAGCAGTAGCGGGAGCCTCAATGAGCAGTTCTTC	CASSSGSLNEQFF
NA	TRBV11-3	TRBJ2-1	TRBD1	TGTGCCAGCAGCTTATTATCAGGGGGCTTAGGGAGTGATGAGCAGTTCTTC	CASSLLSGGLGSDEQFF
few	TRBV28	TRBJ1-4	TRBD1	TGTGCCAGCAGTCTCGGGACAGGGGGCGAGGGACCGGTTTTT	CASSLGTGGEGPVF
NA	TRBV3-1/TRBV3-2	TRBJ2-1	NA	TGTGCCAGCAGCTCAGGTAGTGCGAATGAGCAGTTCTTC	CASSSGSANEQFF
once	TRBV7-9	TRBJ2-1	TRBD2	TGTGCCAGCAGCTTAGATTCTCTAGCGGGGTACAATGAGCAGTTCTTC	CASSLDSLAGYNEQFF
NA	TRBV28	TRBJ2-1	NA	TGTGCCGCCAGCACTCCCCTAGCGTCGAAAGGGAATGAGCAGTTCTTC	CAASTPLASKGNEQFF
few	TRBV27	TRBJ2-7	TRBD2	TGTGCCAGCAGTTTCTCCCTAGCGGGCTTTTACGAGCAGTACTTC	CASSFSLAGFYEQYF
NA	TRBV7-2	TRBJ2-1	TRBD2	TGTGCCAGCAGCTTAGACAGTAGGACTAGCGGGAGGGATGAGCAGTTCTTC	CASSLDSRTSGRDEQFF
NA	TRBV18	TRBJ1-4	TRBD1	TGTGCCAGCTCACCACCGGGACAGGGAGTGTTTGAAAAACTGTTTTTT	CASSPPGQGVFEKLFF
NA	TRBV14	TRBJ2-5	NA	TGTGCCAGCAGCCTCGGCGGATACCAAGAGACCCAGTACTTC	CASSLGGYQETQYF
NA	TRBV6-6	TRBJ1-1	NA	TGTGCCAGCAGTTCCTTAGTGAACACTGAAGCTTTCTTT	CASSSLVNTEAFF
NA	TRBV10-3	TRBJ2-1	TRBD2	TGTGCCATTCAACTATCGGGGGAGGGAAACAATGAGCAGTTCTTC	CAIQLSGEGNNEQFF
NA	TRBV4-3	TRBJ2-3	NA	TGCGCCAGCAGCCAAGACTCGGCAGGCGGGGCAGATACGCAGTATTTT	CASSQDSAGGADTQYF
once	TRBV21-1	TRBJ2-1	NA	TGTGCCAGCCCAAAGAGAAGGACTAGCGGGAGGGCCGCCTACAATGAGCAGTTCTTC	CASPKRRTSGRAAYNEQFF